The clone carrying this TCR beta chain occurred once. The sample comes from a study of T cell changes during pregnancy in multiple sclerosis. Clones were sequenced by immunoSEQ multiplex PCR, and TCRdb holds only the in-frame ones, with some missing. The repertoire includes 60,000 to 65,000 clones, around 92% of them detected once, and roughly 2.5% sits in the top ten. Per the germline V gene, CDR1 is MGHRA and CDR2 is YSYEKL. Deletions cut 4 bases from V and 4 bases from J, with 20 bases between. The CDR3 runs 17 residues. The gene calls are TRBV4-1 and TRBJ1-5; tentatively, D is TRBD1 (5 bases). This material consisted of peripheral blood, taken in the second trimester of pregnancy. The sequence derives from a female donor in good health, enrolled as a control in a pregnancy study. For the CDR3, the DNA is TGCGCCAGCAGCCCTTGGCCGCCGACGGGGGGGAATCAGCCCCAGCATTTT. Its protein product is CASSPWPPTGGNQPQHF.